These T cell receptor beta chains were read from a single sample in a study of cytomegalovirus exposure and HLA in healthy donors. The repertoire was sequenced with immunoSEQ multiplex PCR; TCRdb's copy has only in-frame clones and lacks some. The sample includes about 150,000 clones, roughly 84% seen only once; the top ten take less than 2.5%. Source material: PBMCs. These receptors all stem from a human donor in good health. Each CDR3 is given with its conserved first and last residue. D genes are given only for firm matches. Size tells how often a clone was seen (once, few, many) or the class of an expanded clone, and some rows leave it out.

TRBJ1-5	.	TRBD1	TRBV5-8	CASIRGATGTGYQPQHF	TGTGCCAGCATCCGGGGGGCTACCGGGACAGGCTATCAGCCCCAGCATTTT
TRBJ2-1	.	TRBD1	TRBV6-1	CASSRTGGTYNEQFF	TGTGCCAGCAGCAGGACAGGGGGCACCTACAATGAGCAGTTCTTC
TRBJ2-1	once	.	TRBV18	CASSPPAGRDTGEQFF	TGTGCCAGCTCACCACCTGCTGGGCGGGATACAGGTGAGCAGTTCTTC
TRBJ1-5	few	TRBD1	TRBV28	CASSFQGASNQPQHF	TGTGCCAGCAGTTTTCAGGGGGCCAGCAATCAGCCCCAGCATTTT
TRBJ2-6	.	.	TRBV2	CASSRGFGANVLTF	TGTGCCAGCTCCCGGGGTTTTGGGGCCAACGTCCTGACTTTC
TRBJ2-1	.	.	TRBV6-1	CASSSLTASAFF	TGTGCCAGCAGCTCATTGACAGCCTCGGCATTCTTC
TRBJ1-2	.	.	TRBV27	CASSYRDLGYGYTF	TGTGCCAGCAGTTACAGGGATCTCGGCTATGGCTACACCTTC
TRBJ2-3	.	.	TRBV7-2	CASSPVTDTQYF	TGTGCCAGCAGCCCCGTGACTGATACGCAGTATTTT
TRBJ1-1	.	.	TRBV18	CASSLITGWGTEAFF	TGTGCCAGCTCGCTAATAACAGGGTGGGGCACTGAAGCTTTCTTT
TRBJ2-1	.	.	TRBV5-8	CASSLELVGEQFF	TGTGCCAGCAGCTTGGAACTAGTTGGCGAGCAGTTCTTC
TRBJ1-2	.	.	TRBV9	CASSAFTESGYTF	TGTGCCAGCAGCGCCTTTACAGAGAGTGGCTACACCTTC
TRBJ1-2	few	TRBD1	TRBV28	CASSFRGQFGYGYTF	TGTGCCAGCAGTTTTAGGGGACAGTTTGGCTATGGCTACACCTTC
TRBJ1-6	.	.	TRBV5-4	CASSLSSYNSPLHF	TGTGCCAGCAGCCTAAGCTCCTATAATTCACCCCTCCACTTT
TRBJ2-1	.	.	TRBV11-3	CASSLAPRDEQFF	TGTGCCAGCAGCTTAGCCCCGAGGGATGAGCAGTTCTTC
TRBJ2-3	many	.	TRBV18	CASSPIRDTDTQYF	TGTGCCAGCTCACCCATCAGGGACACAGATACGCAGTATTTT
TRBJ1-2	.	.	TRBV27	CASSLSSGSGYGYTF	TGTGCCAGCAGTTTATCGTCAGGGTCAGGGTATGGCTACACCTTC
TRBJ2-3	.	.	TRBV2	CASRWTQGTDTQYF	TGTGCCAGCAGATGGACTCAAGGCACAGATACGCAGTATTTT
TRBJ1-2	few	.	TRBV19	CASSNRDMGYTF	TGTGCCAGTAGTAACAGGGATATGGGCTACACCTTC
TRBJ1-1	.	.	TRBV29-1	CSVVEAGSFF	TGCAGCGTTGTTGAGGCAGGGTCTTTCTTT
TRBJ1-1	few	.	TRBV7-6	CASSLQAGTEAFF	TGTGCCAGCAGCTTGCAAGCTGGCACTGAAGCTTTCTTT
TRBJ2-2	.	.	TRBV7-3	CASSSTGKNTGELFF	TGTGCCAGCAGTTCAACAGGGAAGAACACCGGGGAGCTGTTTTTT
TRBJ2-1	.	TRBD2	TRBV7-2	CASSRGLAANNEQFF	TGTGCCAGCAGCCGGGGACTAGCGGCGAACAATGAGCAGTTCTTC
TRBJ1-5	.	.	TRBV2	CASSPFYGVKSNQPQHF	TGTGCCAGCAGCCCCTTTTACGGGGTGAAGAGCAATCAGCCCCAGCATTTT
TRBJ2-7	once	TRBD2	TRBV7-2	CASSSRLSGGNSYEQYF	TGTGCCAGCAGCTCCCGCCTTAGCGGGGGGAACTCCTACGAGCAGTACTTC
TRBJ1-1	.	TRBD1	TRBV4-3	CASSQDAPGTVKGDGTEAFF	TGCGCCAGCAGCCAAGACGCCCCCGGGACAGTTAAGGGTGACGGGACTGAAGCTTTCTTT
TRBJ2-7	.	.	TRBV6-1	CASSETSPGAYEQYF	TGTGCCAGCAGTGAGACGAGCCCGGGGGCCTACGAGCAGTACTTC
TRBJ2-1	.	.	TRBV28	CASSLPRGNEQFF	TGTGCCAGCAGTTTACCCCGGGGGAATGAGCAGTTCTTC
TRBJ1-6	once	.	TRBV4-3	CASSQERLSPLHF	TGCGCCAGCAGCCAAGAGCGGCTTTCACCCCTCCACTTT
TRBJ2-3	.	.	TRBV9	CASSVRGGNADTQYF	TGTGCCAGCAGCGTAAGAGGGGGAAATGCAGATACGCAGTATTTT
TRBJ1-1	.	TRBD1	TRBV5-6	CASSLRQGLNTEAFF	TGTGCCAGCAGCTTGAGACAGGGCTTGAACACTGAAGCTTTCTTT
TRBJ2-6	.	.	TRBV7-2	CASSHLWGGPSGANVLTF	TGTGCCAGCAGCCACCTTTGGGGGGGGCCCTCTGGGGCCAACGTCCTGACTTTC
TRBJ2-4	.	.	TRBV28	CASSFGGGRGTKNIQYF	TGTGCCAGCAGTTTTGGGGGGGGGCGCGGGACCAAAAACATTCAGTACTTC
TRBJ1-1	.	TRBD1	TRBV4-1	CASSQEGTGRWVFF	TGCGCCAGCAGCCAAGAGGGGACAGGTCGCTGGGTTTTCTTT
TRBJ2-3	.	TRBD2	TRBV7-8	CASSLAAGGDTDTQYF	TGTGCCAGCAGCTTAGCGGCGGGAGGGGATACAGATACGCAGTATTTT
TRBJ1-1	.	.	TRBV9	CASSVGIGGAVTEAFF	TGTGCCAGCAGCGTAGGAATAGGGGGGGCTGTCACTGAAGCTTTCTTT
TRBJ2-1	.	.	TRBV30	CAWSSDNEQFF	TGTGCCTGGAGTTCGGACAATGAGCAGTTCTTC
TRBJ2-6	few	.	TRBV27	CASGRSSGANVLTF	TGTGCCAGCGGCCGGAGCTCTGGGGCCAACGTCCTGACTTTC
TRBJ1-2	.	.	TRBV27	CASSIDANYGYTF	TGTGCCAGCAGTATAGATGCTAACTATGGCTACACCTTC
TRBJ2-5	.	.	TRBV28	CASSLPGSGYQYF	TGTGCCAGCAGTTTGCCGGGGAGTGGTTACCAGTACTTC
TRBJ2-1	.	TRBD2	TRBV29-1	CSVTSGAYNEQFF	TGCAGCGTCACTAGCGGAGCCTACAATGAGCAGTTCTTC
TRBJ1-2	.	.	TRBV6-1	CASSDKQGIGYGYTF	TGTGCCAGCAGTGACAAACAGGGTATCGGCTATGGCTACACCTTC
TRBJ1-1	.	.	TRBV19	CASSVGLRTEAFF	TGTGCCAGTAGTGTGGGACTCAGGACTGAAGCTTTCTTT
TRBJ2-5	.	TRBD1	TRBV7-9	CASSRDRVETQYF	TGTGCCAGCAGCCGGGACAGGGTGGAGACCCAGTACTTC
TRBJ1-5	.	.	TRBV27	CASSLSWTANQPQHF	TGTGCCAGCAGTCTTTCTTGGACAGCCAATCAGCCCCAGCATTTT
TRBJ2-1	.	.	TRBV13	CASSLDQGSYNEQFF	TGTGCCAGCAGCTTAGATCAGGGGTCCTACAATGAGCAGTTCTTC
TRBJ2-5	.	TRBD1	TRBV2	CASSKDRGETQYF	TGTGCCAGCAGTAAGGACAGGGGGGAGACCCAGTACTTC
TRBJ1-4	.	.	TRBV7-3	CASSATGSTNEKLFF	TGTGCCAGCAGCGCAACAGGTTCAACTAATGAAAAACTGTTTTTT
TRBJ2-1	few	TRBD2	TRBV6-4	CASSDGAGDYNEQFF	TGTGCCAGCAGTGACGGGGCGGGGGACTACAATGAGCAGTTCTTC
TRBJ2-1	.	TRBD2	TRBV6-5	CASSWPSGGYNEQFF	TGTGCCAGCAGCTGGCCTAGCGGGGGTTACAATGAGCAGTTCTTC
TRBJ2-5	.	TRBD2	TRBV29-1	CSVVAGLAVQETQYF	TGCAGCGTTGTAGCAGGACTAGCGGTACAAGAGACCCAGTACTTC
TRBJ2-4	.	TRBD1	TRBV5-1	CAFYGRDRSIQYF	TGCGCCTTCTACGGCAGGGACAGGAGCATTCAGTACTTC
TRBJ2-7	.	TRBD2	TRBV18	CASSPAGLADFYSYEQYF	TGTGCCAGCTCACCTGCGGGACTAGCGGATTTTTACTCCTACGAGCAGTACTTC
TRBJ2-3	.	TRBD2	TRBV5-1	CASSSMAGVVDTQYF	TGCGCCAGCAGCTCGATGGCGGGAGTAGTAGATACGCAGTATTTT
TRBJ1-1	.	TRBD1	TRBV5-6	CASSFDRGSVMNTEAFF	TGTGCCAGCAGCTTTGACAGGGGATCCGTAATGAACACTGAAGCTTTCTTT
TRBJ2-3	.	.	TRBV7-3	CASSEGGKADTQYF	TGTGCCAGCAGCGAGGGCGGGAAGGCAGATACGCAGTATTTT
TRBJ1-2	few	TRBD1	TRBV9	CASSEGQGVRYGYTF	TGTGCCAGCAGCGAGGGACAGGGGGTCCGCTATGGCTACACCTTC
TRBJ1-2	.	.	TRBV18	CASRGTGEIGYTF	TGTGCCAGCAGAGGGACTGGAGAAATTGGCTACACCTTC
TRBJ2-7	once	.	TRBV5-1	CASSLRLQGSSYEQYF	TGCGCCAGCAGCTTGAGGCTGCAGGGGTCTTCCTACGAGCAGTACTTC
TRBJ2-2	once	TRBD1	TRBV30	CAWSPWTGAGELFF	TGTGCCTGGAGTCCCTGGACAGGGGCCGGGGAGCTGTTTTTT